These 26 T cell receptor beta chains originate from one sample sequenced in a study of cytomegalovirus exposure and HLA in healthy donors. PCR amplification relied on 60 Vbeta primers (plus 13 Jbeta primers). Profiled with immunoSEQ multiplex PCR; TCRdb holds only in-frame clones, not every one. The table shows under 200,000 clones, with 68% occurring only once. The sequenced sample consisted of PBMCs. The source of these receptors is a man aged 50-59 years in good health and CMV-seronegative.

V gene TRBV6-5 combines with J gene TRBJ2-6, with a tentative D call TRBD1 (5 bases). The CDR3 totals 15 residues. The V gene's germline CDR1 is MNHEY and CDR2 SVGAGI. The V end lost 5 bases, the J end lost 2 bases, and 10 bases lay between the germline ends. The CDR3 loop reads CASSTGQAGANVLTF. The CDR3 region has the DNA TGTGCCAGCAGTACTGGACAAGCTGGGGCCAACGTCCTGACTTTC.

Notes on this clone: One junction end does not reproduce the germline sequence, and a read error may be involved. The chain links TRBV7-2 to TRBJ2-3; tentative D call: TRBD1 (5 bases). Germline V CDR1 and CDR2: SGHTA, FQGNSA. This CDR3 contains 13 residues. The CDR3 DNA follows: TGTGCCAGCAGTCCCGCAGTCACAGGTACGCAGTATTTT. Amino acid sequence: CASSPAVTGTQYF.

The chain has TRBV4-1 and TRBJ2-7; 9 bases agree with TRBD2. CDR3 size: 15 residues. CDR1 and CDR2 from the germline V gene are MGHRA and YSYEKL. V was pared by 3 bases and J by 3 bases, with 6 bases of the junction left unmatched. The CDR3 reads CASSQEAGGLYEQYF. The CDR3 region has the DNA TGCGCCAGCAGCCAGGAAGCGGGGGGACTCTACGAGCAGTACTTC.

The chain has TRBV11-2 and TRBJ2-1; 7 bases match TRBD1. The CDR3 consists of 15 residues. Losses at the gene ends were 6 bases for V and 4 bases for J; bases not matched to a gene: 9. Germline CDR1 reads SGHAT; CDR2 reads FQNNGV. The CDR3 spells CASRRPGQIYNEQFF. The CDR3 coding sequence is TGTGCCAGCAGACGTCCGGGACAGATATACAATGAGCAGTTCTTC.

This sequence joins TRBV29-1 and TRBJ1-1; 7 bases are shared with TRBD1. J gave up 1 base and V 4 bases, and 3 bases lay outside the gene matches. Germline values: CDR1 SQVTM, CDR2 ANQGSEA. This CDR3 comprises 13 residues. The CDR3 spells CSVVAGGNTEAFF. The CDR3 nucleotides read TGCAGCGTTGTGGCAGGGGGGAACACTGAAGCTTTCTTT.

The gene calls are TRBV5-6 and TRBJ1-2, with D uncertain. Germline CDR1 is SGHDT and CDR2 is YYEEEE. The ends were cut back, 4 bases at V and 5 bases at J, with 9 bases in the middle. The CDR3 sequence is 12 residues long. CDR3 DNA: TGTGCCAGCAGCCCGGGAGGGTATGGCTACACCTTC. This codes for CASSPGGYGYTF.

The chain joins TRBV28 to TRBJ1-3, with a possible D match to TRBD1 (6 bases). The germline CDR1 and CDR2 sequences are MDHEN and SYDVKM. V lost 6 bases to trimming and J lost 2 bases, with 8 bases between them. This CDR3 is built from 13 residues. CDR3 residues: CASSRGAGNTIYF. CDR3 DNA sequence: TGTGCCAGCAGCAGGGGAGCTGGAAACACCATATATTTT.

This chain joins TRBV7-9 and TRBJ1-4; 8 nucleotides agree with TRBD1. From germline, CDR1 is SEHNR and CDR2 FQNEAQ (reference sequence). The V gene end was trimmed by 3 bases and the J gene end by 7 bases; junction bases not matched to a gene: 4. The CDR3 totals 14 residues. The CDR3 here is CASSFDRGTEKLFF. The DNA of the CDR3 is TGTGCCAGCAGCTTCGACAGGGGAACTGAAAAACTGTTTTTT.

The chain carries TRBV7-6 and TRBJ2-5; 13 bases line up with TRBD2. CDR3 length equals 16 residues. CDR1 and CDR2 from the germline V gene are SGHVS and FNYEAQ. With 5 bases clipped from V and 4 bases from J, the junction kept 7 bases outside the gene matches. The CDR3 nucleotides read TGTGCCAGCAGCGAAGCGAGGACTAGCGGGGGAGAGACCCAGTACTTC. Its protein product is CASSEARTSGGETQYF. The full variable domain, in which reference TRBV7-6 and TRBJ2-5 provide the parts outside the CDR3, is GAGVSQSPRYKVTKRGQDVALRCDPISGHVSLYWYRQALGQGPEFLTYFNYEAQQDKSGLPNDRFSAERPEGSISTLTIQRTEQRDSAMYRCASSEARTSGGETQYFGPGTRLLVL.

The rearrangement uses TRBV29-1 and TRBJ2-2; TRBD2 agrees at 14 bases. The V segment lost 7 bases and the J segment 1 base; nucleotides outside the gene matches: 8. Germline V gives CDR1 SQVTM, CDR2 ANQGSEA. This CDR3 is built from 17 residues. For the CDR3, the DNA is TGCAGCGCTAAAGCCGGGACTAGCGGGGGGAACACCGGGGAGCTGTTTTTT. It encodes CSAKAGTSGGNTGELFF.

This clone appeared a single time. The V gene is TRBV11-2, the J gene TRBJ1-1; 9 bases line up with TRBD1. The trim removed 5 bases at V and 2 bases at J, leaving 6 bases unmatched. The CDR3 has 15 amino acids. Germline CDR1 is SGHAT and CDR2 is FQNNGV. CDR3 in DNA: TGTGCCAGCAGCCCGGACAGGGGAGGAAACACTGAAGCTTTCTTT. Its protein is CASSPDRGGNTEAFF.

The chain combines TRBV19 with TRBJ1-1, with D possibly TRBD1 on 5 matching bases. The CDR3 sequence is 14 residues long. From germline, CDR1 is LNHDA and CDR2 SQIVND (reference sequence). The ends were cut back, 3 bases at V and 0 bases at J, with 8 bases in the middle. Written as DNA, the CDR3 is TGTGCCAGTAGTATCCAGGGTATGAACACTGAAGCTTTCTTT. This codes for CASSIQGMNTEAFF.

The chain carries TRBV6-1 and TRBJ2-2; unclear D gene. The CDR3 sequence is 15 residues long. Looked up from germline, CDR1 is MNHNS and CDR2 is SASEGT. With 6 bases removed from V and 2 bases from J, the gap between germline ends came to 13 bases. The CDR3 DNA is TGTGCCAGCAGCTCTTCCCAGGAAAACACCGGGGAGCTGTTTTTT. Its protein product is CASSSSQENTGELFF.

In regard to this clone: This sample also contains other DNA sequences that code for the same CDR3. The rearrangement joins TRBV29-1 to TRBJ2-5; maybe TRBD2 (5 bases). Germline lookup yields CDR1 SQVTM and CDR2 ANQGSEA. CDR3 length: 10 residues. V gave up 7 bases and J gave up 5 bases, with 8 bases separating them. The CDR3 DNA sequence: TGCAGCGCCGGCGGGGAGACCCAGTACTTC. It specifies CSAGGETQYF. The full variable domain, in which reference TRBV29-1 and TRBJ2-5 provide the parts outside the CDR3, is SAVISQKPSRDICQRGTSLTIQCQVDSQVTMMFWYRQQPGQSLTLIATANQGSEATYESGFVIDKFPISRPNLTFSTLTVSNMSPEDSSIYLCSAGGETQYFGPGTRLLVL.

The V gene is TRBV7-2, the J gene TRBJ1-2; D possibly corresponds to TRBD1 (5 bases). The length of the CDR3 is 14 residues. The V gene lost 5 bases and the J gene lost 8 bases, with 18 bases spanning the gap. The germline V gene has CDR1 SGHTA and CDR2 FQGNSA. The CDR3 loop reads CASSTSSGYEGYTF. The CDR3 DNA follows: TGTGCCAGCAGCACAAGCTCAGGGTATGAAGGCTACACCTTC.

The chain links TRBV10-1 to TRBJ1-5; TRBD1 agrees at 7 bases. CDR3 length: 17 amino acids. Trimming took 8 bases from V and 6 from J; bases not matched to a gene: 19. Looked up from germline, CDR1 is WNHNN and CDR2 is SYGVQD (reference sequence). CDR3 protein: CASHLKPTGAIAQPQHF. CDR3 bases: TGCGCCAGCCACCTAAAACCTACAGGGGCCATTGCTCAGCCCCAGCATTTT.

The count of this clone is one. This chain connects TRBV29-1 to TRBJ1-5; D uncertain. From germline, CDR1 is SQVTM and CDR2 ANQGSEA. This CDR3 has 14 residues. V lost 4 bases to trimming and J lost 2 bases, with 12 bases between them. The CDR3 DNA reads TGCAGCGTTGGAGTAGCGGATGGCAATCAGCCCCAGCATTTT. Translation: CSVGVADGNQPQHF.

The gene calls are TRBV7-3 and TRBJ1-1, with D unresolved. Trimming took 5 bases from V and 10 from J, leaving 17 bases between them. CDR1 SGHTA and CDR2 FQGTGA come from the germline V gene. The CDR3 contains 13 residues. CDR3 DNA: TGTGCCAGCAGCGTCGGAGAGGGTAAAGGAGCTTTCTTT. It encodes CASSVGEGKGAFF.

This clone was recorded a few times. The chain recombines TRBV5-4 with TRBJ1-3, with D unclear. The CDR3 is 15 amino acids. Per the germline V gene, CDR1 is SGHNT and CDR2 is YYREEE (reference sequence). Trimming stripped 0 bases from V and 0 bases from J, with 7 bases between. CDR3 coding DNA: TGTGCCAGCAGCTTGGGTTCTTCCTCTGGAAACACCATATATTTT. This encodes CASSLGSSSGNTIYF.

This clone is a singleton in its sample. The chain is built from TRBV12-5 and TRBJ2-7; the match to TRBD1 covers 10 bases. The CDR3 runs to 14 residues. V lost 4 bases and J lost 6; bases outside the gene matches: 6. CDR1 and CDR2 (germline): LGHNT, FRNRAP. Here the CDR3 reads CASGCPGQGCEQYF. Here the CDR3 DNA reads TGTGCTAGTGGTTGCCCGGGACAGGGGTGCGAGCAGTACTTC.

The chain recombines TRBV5-1 with TRBJ2-7; 8 bases line up with TRBD1. With 4 bases clipped from V and 5 bases from J, the junction kept 11 bases outside the gene matches. The CDR3 totals 15 residues. Germline V gives CDR1 SGHRS, CDR2 YFSETQ. The CDR3 DNA sequence: TGCGCCAGCAGCCAAACCGGGACAGGTGGCAACGAGCAGTACTTC. It yields the protein CASSQTGTGGNEQYF.

The J gene is TRBJ2-5, the V gene TRBV21-1; TRBD2, the D gene given by the table, was not confirmed from the DNA. TRBV21-1 is tagged as a pseudogene. This CDR3 comprises 17 residues. CDR3 residues: CASSDPSGLAVQETQYF. In DNA form, the CDR3 reads TGTGCCAGCAGCGACCCTAGTGGACTAGCGGTCCAAGAGACCCAGTACTTC.

The chain has TRBV5-6 and TRBJ1-2; unclear D gene. Germline lookup yields CDR1 SGHDT and CDR2 YYEEEE. The V end lost 4 bases, the J end lost 4 bases, and 11 bases lay between the germline ends. The CDR3 is made up of 13 amino acids. The CDR3 spells CASSPRGGYGYTF. The CDR3 DNA follows: TGTGCCAGCAGCCCACGGGGTGGCTATGGCTACACCTTC.

In its sample, this clone was seen a few times. V usage is TRBV7-8 and J usage is TRBJ2-7; 7 nucleotides align to TRBD2. The V gene end was trimmed by 5 bases and the J gene end by 5 bases; junction bases not matched to a gene: 9. Germline values: CDR1 SGHVS, CDR2 FQNEAQ. This CDR3 is 14 amino acids long. The DNA for the CDR3 is TGTGCCAGCAGCCCGGGGGGTTCCAAGGACGAGCAGTACTTC. As protein: CASSPGGSKDEQYF.

The chain links TRBV2 to TRBJ1-2; 11 bases agree with TRBD1. This CDR3 region has 14 residues. Germline V CDR1 and CDR2: SNHLY, FYNNEI. Trimming removed 5 bases from V and 4 bases from J; junction bases left unmatched: 3. CDR3 region: CASSRGQGVYGYTF. The CDR3 region has the DNA TGTGCCAGCAGTAGGGGACAGGGGGTCTATGGCTACACCTTC.

A single count supports this clone. The chain recombines TRBV11-2 with TRBJ2-7; possible D gene TRBD2, 6 bases. Trimming left V 2 bases short and J 0 bases short, with 11 bases between. This CDR3 is built from 15 residues. Per the germline V gene, CDR1 is SGHAT and CDR2 is FQNNGV. As DNA, the CDR3 is TGTGCCAGCAGCTTAACGGCGGGGACCTCCTACGAGCAGTACTTC. It translates to CASSLTAGTSYEQYF.